The clone carrying this TCR beta chain was counted many times. No antigen is known for it. This sample is part of a study of T-cell reconstitution after alpha-beta-depleted transplantation in children. Using unique molecular identifiers, the investigators prepared the TCRbeta library. MiXCR was run by TCRdb on the PCR reads, yielding one entry per CDR3 protein. The sample consists of almost 600,000 distinct CDR3 sequences, 27% of them appearing once. This CDR3 is built from 16 residues. V lost 5 bases to trimming and J lost 7 bases; unmatched junction nucleotides: 12. Study findings and constraints: Several hundred rapidly expanded clones from non-depleted graft cells reportedly supplied alpha-beta T cells about two months post-transplant. Fresh T-cell production supplied most of the T-cell counts and diversity seen one year after transplant. High day-60 TCRbeta diversity in some patients came from surviving recipient T cells and thymic progenitors.

J is TRBJ2-7 and V is TRBV12-3 or TRBV12-4; 12 nucleotides line up with TRBD1. Here the sequenced sample was PBMCs, taken before TCRalphabeta/CD19-depleted stem cell transplant. The TCR sequence derives from a boy under two years old with Wiskott-Aldrich syndrome, due to receive a stem cell transplant. The CDR3 DNA sequence: TGTGCCAGCAGTCTCACCCCGGGACAGGGGGCAGGAGAGCAGTACTTC. Protein sequence: CASSLTPGQGAGEQYF.